This TCR beta chain was sequenced for a study of PD-1 blockade in classical Hodgkin lymphoma. Findings of the study overall: Still unresolved is the cause of the repertoire differences, which may be disease activity or prior therapy. According to reports, newly diagnosed patients had lower baseline TCR diversity than healthy donors, and relapsed/refractory patients had lower baseline TCR diversity still.

The repertoire was sequenced with immunoSEQ multiplex PCR; TCRdb's copy has only in-frame clones and lacks some. The data hold fewer than 30,000 clones, with roughly nine tenths observed a single time. Time point: newly diagnosed, previously untreated cHL patient sample. Researchers used magnetic negative selection to pull out pure CD4+ T cells from thawed PBMCs. Germline V gene data show CDR1 as SGHKS and CDR2 as YYEKEE (reference sequence). Trimming pared 4 bases from V and 6 bases from J, leaving 13 bases between. The CDR3 has 13 residues. As regards this clone: The antigen remains undetermined.

The sample comprised CD4+ T cells from blood. This receptor was taken from a human donor with classical Hodgkin lymphoma. The rearrangement uses TRBV5-5 and TRBJ1-2; tentatively, D is TRBD1 (5 bases). The CDR3: CASSLGQDNGYTF. CDR3 coding DNA: TGTGCCAGCAGCCTGGGGCAGGACAATGGCTACACCTTC. Filled out from reference TRBV5-5 and TRBJ1-2, the complete variable domain reads DAGVTQSPTHLIKTRGQQVTLRCSPISGHKSVSWYQQVLGQGPQFIFQYYEKEERGRGNFPDRFSARQFPNYSSELNVNALLLGDSALYLCASSLGQDNGYTFGSGTRLTVV.